This TCR beta chain was sequenced during a study of CD8 T cells in ankylosing spondylitis. Study-wide points: Disease-linked clones, CD8+, were relatively rare in peripheral blood.

This clonotype was counted once. The antigen remains undetermined. The ends were cut back, 2 bases at V and 4 bases at J, with 21 bases in the middle. Germline CDR1 LGHNA, CDR2 YNFKEQ. The CDR3 is 17 residues long. Library preparation for TCR beta used quantitative 5'-RACE with molecular barcodes. MiXCR, run by TCRdb on the 5' RACE reads, gives a single entry per CDR3 protein. This sample yields a few hundred thousand distinct CDR3 sequences, of which approximately 20% are seen a single time; around 33% belongs to the top ten. The sequencing input was blood, either unsorted or a sorted T cell fraction (not recorded which). This sequence joins TRBV4-2 and TRBJ2-7; the D gene could be TRBD1 or TRBD2 (5 bases each). This TCR was recovered from a male donor with ankylosing spondylitis or in good health (not recorded which). The CDR3 loop reads CASSQSRETGSDYEQYF. CDR3 in DNA: TGTGCCAGCAGCCAATCCAGGGAAACGGGGTCCGATTACGAGCAGTACTTC.